This T cell receptor beta chain was documented in a study of blood T cell repertoires in COVID-19. Turning to the study itself: There were acute and convalescent COVID-19 samples, and they came from the United States, Italy and Spain. Sources were T cells, B-cell-depleted T cells, or PBMCs; the material itself was cDNA or gDNA.

This clone has just one count. In the authors' workflow: Reference gene primer amplification yielded estimated nucleated cell counts. The protocol was immunoSEQ multiplex PCR, while the TCRdb copy is restricted to in-frame clones and leaves out a portion. V, J and clone size were drawn from that table, and D and trimming were deduced from the DNA. The sample holds about 220,000 clones, 65% to 90% seen once. The clonotype originates from a man in his fifties with active or convalescent COVID-19. Sequencing was done on a sample of peripheral blood.

This chain's CDR3 is CASSRMNTEAFF. CDR3 sequence (DNA): TGTGCCAGCAGCCGTATGAACACTGAAGCTTTCTTT. The rearrangement uses TRBV7-9 and TRBJ1-1; no definite D call. The CDR3 loop spans 12 amino acids. Trimming shortened V by 5 bases and J by 0 bases, and 4 bases separated the two germline ends. Germline-derived CDR1 and CDR2 are SEHNR and FQNEAQ (reference sequence).